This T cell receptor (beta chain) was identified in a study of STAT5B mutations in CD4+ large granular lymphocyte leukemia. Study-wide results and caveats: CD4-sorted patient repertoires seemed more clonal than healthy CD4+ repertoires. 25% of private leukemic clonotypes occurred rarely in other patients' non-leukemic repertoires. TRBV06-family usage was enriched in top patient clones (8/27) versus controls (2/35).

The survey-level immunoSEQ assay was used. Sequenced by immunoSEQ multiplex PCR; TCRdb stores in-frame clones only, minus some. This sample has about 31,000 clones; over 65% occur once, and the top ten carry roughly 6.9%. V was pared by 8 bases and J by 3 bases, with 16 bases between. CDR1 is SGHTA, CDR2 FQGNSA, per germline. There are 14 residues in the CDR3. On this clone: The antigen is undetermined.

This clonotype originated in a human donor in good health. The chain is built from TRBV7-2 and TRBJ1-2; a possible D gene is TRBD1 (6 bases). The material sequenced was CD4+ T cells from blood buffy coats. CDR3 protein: CASRSDRSDYGYTF. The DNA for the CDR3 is TGTGCCAGCCGATCTGACAGGTCTGACTATGGCTACACCTTC. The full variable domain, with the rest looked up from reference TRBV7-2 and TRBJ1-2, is GAGVSQSPSNKVTEKGKDVELRCDPISGHTALYWYRQSLGQGLEFLIYFQGNSAPDKSGLPSDRFSAERTGGSVSTLTIQRTQQEDSAVYLCASRSDRSDYGYTFGSGTRLTVV.